This passage covers 19 T cell receptor beta chains from one sample sequenced in a study of CD8 T cells in Susac syndrome. cDNA came from roughly 0.53 to 1 ug RNA primed by random hexamers. TCRdb re-derived calls from the immunoSEQ multiplex PCR reads in MiXCR, one entry per CDR3 protein. The table includes hundreds of thousands of distinct CDR3 sequences, about 90% detected once. Input material: CD8+ T cells from PBMCs. These receptors originate from a human donor with multiple sclerosis.

The chain carries TRBV20-1 and TRBJ2-7; TRBD2 matches at 9 bases. This CDR3 is built from 13 residues. Germline V gene data show CDR1 as DFQATT and CDR2 as SNEGSKA (reference sequence). The J segment lost 7 bases and the V segment lost 3 bases, leaving 7 bases of the junction unmatched. The CDR3, as DNA: TGCAGTGCTAGGCTTAGCGGGGGTCCGGAGCAGTACTTC. Translating it yields CSARLSGGPEQYF.

The chain uses TRBV30 and TRBJ2-5, with TRBD2 matching 10 bases. V lost 1 base and J lost 2; bases outside the gene matches: 16. The CDR3 totals 19 residues. Per the germline V gene, CDR1 is GTSNPN and CDR2 is SVGIG (reference sequence). CDR3 DNA: TGTGCCTGGAGTGGGGCCGTCGCGCAGCTAGCGGGGGAGCAAGAGACCCAGTACTTC. Translated, it gives CAWSGAVAQLAGEQETQYF.

The J gene is TRBJ2-1, the V gene TRBV5-1; a weak D match, TRBD2 (6 bases). The CDR3 consists of 16 residues. Germline V gene data show CDR1 as SGHRS and CDR2 as YFSETQ. V lost 3 bases and J lost 0, with 13 bases in between. CDR3 nucleotides: TGCGCCAGCAGCTCTATGGGCGGGGACTCCTACAATGAGCAGTTCTTC. Residues: CASSSMGGDSYNEQFF.

The V call is TRBV7-8, the J call TRBJ2-1; 14 bases align to TRBD2. This CDR3 region has 15 residues. CDR1 SGHVS and CDR2 FQNEAQ come from the germline V gene. With V trimmed by 1 base and J by 7 bases, 0 bases remained unmatched. CDR3 in DNA: TGTGCCAGCAGCTTAGGGACTAGCGGGGGGAATGAGCAGTTCTTC. Translated, it gives CASSLGTSGGNEQFF.

This clonotype was counted only a few times. The rearrangement links TRBV12-3 or TRBV12-4 to TRBJ2-3; no definite D call. The CDR3 is 14 amino acids. The V end lost 5 bases, the J end lost 4 bases, and 13 bases lay between the germline ends. The CDR3 is CASSRWGTADTQYF. CDR3 sequence (DNA): TGTGCCAGCAGTAGGTGGGGAACAGCAGATACGCAGTATTTT.

The rearrangement links TRBV14 to TRBJ1-2, with a weak D call TRBD1 (5 bases). In germline, CDR1 is SGHDN, CDR2 FVKESK. The V end lost 5 bases, the J end lost 2 bases, and 12 bases lay between the germline ends. This CDR3 contains 14 residues. The CDR3 nucleotides read TGTGCCAGCAGCTCCGGGGGTCGAAACTATGGCTACACCTTC. It translates to CASSSGGRNYGYTF. The full variable domain, with the rest looked up from reference TRBV14 and TRBJ1-2, is EAGVTQFPSHSVIEKGQTVTLRCDPISGHDNLYWYRRVMGKEIKFLLHFVKESKQDESGMPNNRFLAERTGGTYSTLKVQPAELEDSGVYFCASSSGGRNYGYTFGSGTRLTVV.

The chain employs TRBV5-6 and TRBJ2-7; D might be TRBD1 (6 bases). With 6 bases removed from V and 2 bases from J, the gap between germline ends came to 9 bases. Germline CDR1 and CDR2: SGHDT and YYEEEE. The CDR3 is 12 residues long. CDR3 bases: TGTGCCAGCACTAGGGGGACCTACGAGCAGTACTTC. It translates to CASTRGTYEQYF.

This rearrangement joins TRBV25-1 to TRBJ2-5; D may be TRBD1 or TRBD2 (5 bases each). V was clipped by 0 bases and J by 5 bases, with 13 bases between them. The germline CDR1 and CDR2 sequences are MGHDK and SYGVNS. CDR3 length: 15 residues. CDR3: CASSEYLGGRETQYF. The DNA of the CDR3 is TGTGCCAGCAGTGAATATCTTGGGGGAAGGGAGACCCAGTACTTC. Supplemented by reference TRBV25-1 and TRBJ2-5, the full variable domain reads EADIYQTPRYLVIGTGKKITLECSQTMGHDKMYWYQQDPGMELHLIHYSYGVNSTEKGDLSSESTVSRIRTEHFPLTLESARPSHTSQYLCASSEYLGGRETQYFGPGTRLLVL.

The chain uses TRBV11-2 and TRBJ2-2; D is unresolved. This CDR3 contains 13 residues. V was cut by 5 bases and J by 8 bases, with 12 bases left in between. In germline, CDR1 is SGHAT, CDR2 FQNNGV. The CDR3 region is CASSISNTGELFF. The CDR3 nucleotides are TGTGCCAGCAGCATATCTAATACTGGGGAGCTGTTTTTT.

This chain uses TRBV7-8 with TRBJ2-5; 14 nucleotides align to TRBD2. Losses at the gene ends were 5 bases for V and 2 bases for J; bases not matched to a gene: 4. This CDR3 has 16 residues. Germline CDR1 reads SGHVS; CDR2 reads FQNEAQ. The CDR3 DNA sequence: TGTGCCAGCAGCCCCCGACTAGCGGGAGGGCAAGAGACCCAGTACTTC. It encodes CASSPRLAGGQETQYF.

This chain uses TRBV5-6 with TRBJ2-7, with 10 bases aligning to TRBD1. The CDR3 contains 14 residues. CDR1 is SGHDT, CDR2 YYEEEE, per germline. Trimming removed 3 bases from V and 4 bases from J; junction bases left unmatched: 4. CDR3 protein: CASSSGTGVYEQYF. The CDR3 DNA reads TGTGCCAGCAGCTCGGGGACAGGGGTATACGAGCAGTACTTC.

The chain is built from TRBV6-2 or TRBV6-3 and TRBJ2-3, with a weak D call TRBD2 (5 bases). Trimming took 5 bases from V and 5 from J, leaving 8 bases between them. From germline, CDR1 is MNHEY and CDR2 SVGEGT. This CDR3 spans 12 amino acids. The CDR3 region has the DNA TGTGCCAGCAGTCTGGAGGAAGATACGCAGTATTTT. It translates to CASSLEEDTQYF.

J is TRBJ2-4 and V is TRBV4-1, with 7 bases lining up with TRBD2. V shed 0 bases, J shed 6 bases, and the junction held 5 bases outside the gene matches. The CDR3 has 15 residues. Germline CDR1 and CDR2: MGHRA and YSYEKL. This chain's CDR3 is CASSQEGRAGNIQYF. The CDR3 nucleotides read TGCGCCAGCAGCCAAGAGGGGAGGGCGGGAAACATTCAGTACTTC.

Remarks on this clonotype: One end of the junction does not line up with germline, which may come from a read error. The CDR3 nucleotides read TGTGCCAGCAGCTTAGCGCTGGGGCCCCGGGGATTC. This codes for CASSLALGPRGF. This chain connects TRBV7-9 to TRBJ2-7, with D perhaps TRBD1 or TRBD2 (5 bases each). The CDR3 extends over 12 amino acids. Per the germline V gene, CDR1 is SEHNR and CDR2 is FQNEAQ (reference sequence).

The chain is built from TRBV24-1 and TRBJ1-1; the D is unclear. The germline V gene encodes CDR1 KGHDR and CDR2 SFDVKD. Between the trimmed V and J ends, which lost 4 bases and 1 base, there was a span of 9 bases. CDR3 length equals 14 residues. In DNA form, the CDR3 reads TGTGCCACCAGTGACCCCTTGGGGAACACTGAAGCTTTCTTT. Protein sequence: CATSDPLGNTEAFF.

The J gene is TRBJ2-5, the V gene TRBV29-1; the match to TRBD1 covers 7 bases. There are 15 residues in the CDR3. Germline loops: CDR1 SQVTM, CDR2 ANQGSEA. The V and J ends lost 5 bases and 4 bases, in that order; junction bases with no gene match: 13. CDR3 coding DNA: TGCAGCGTTAGGACGGGACAGACCCGGGGAGAGACCCAGTACTTC. It yields the protein CSVRTGQTRGETQYF.

The rearrangement links TRBV6-5 to TRBJ2-7; perhaps TRBD1 as D (6 bases). Between the trimmed V and J ends, which lost 1 base and 0 bases, there was a span of 7 bases. Germline V gene data show CDR1 as MNHEY and CDR2 as SVGAGI. The CDR3 is made up of 14 amino acids. CDR3 DNA sequence: TGTGCCAGCAGTTACTTGGACAGCTCCTACGAGCAGTACTTC. Its translation: CASSYLDSSYEQYF.

The rearrangement uses TRBV5-6 and TRBJ1-1; the D is unclear. Germline V gene sequence: CDR1 SGHDT, CDR2 YYEEEE. This CDR3 has 14 amino acids. V dropped 3 bases and J dropped 3 bases, with 12 bases sitting between them. The CDR3 region has the DNA TGTGCCAGCAGCTGGACGGTCGGGGACACTGAAGCTTTCTTT. Translation gives CASSWTVGDTEAFF.

The count of this clonotype is one. The V gene is TRBV29-1, the J gene TRBJ2-1; the match to TRBD1 covers 8 bases. From germline, CDR1 is SQVTM and CDR2 ANQGSEA. V lost 4 bases and J lost 6; bases outside the gene matches: 8. The CDR3 has 14 residues. The CDR3 loop is CSVAGTGGINEQFF. Written as DNA, the CDR3 is TGCAGCGTTGCGGGGACAGGTGGAATCAATGAGCAGTTCTTC.